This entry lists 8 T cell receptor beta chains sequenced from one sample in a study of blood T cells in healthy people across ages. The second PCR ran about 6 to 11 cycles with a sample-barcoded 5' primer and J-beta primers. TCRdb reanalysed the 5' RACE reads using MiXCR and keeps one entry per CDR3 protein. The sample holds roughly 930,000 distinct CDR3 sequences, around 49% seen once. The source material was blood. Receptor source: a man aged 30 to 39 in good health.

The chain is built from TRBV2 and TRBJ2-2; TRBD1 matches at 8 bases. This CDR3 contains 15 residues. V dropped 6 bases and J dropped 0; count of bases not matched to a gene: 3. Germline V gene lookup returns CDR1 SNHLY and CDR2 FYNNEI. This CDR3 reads CASRLDRANTGELFF. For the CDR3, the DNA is TGTGCCAGCAGATTGGACAGGGCGAACACCGGGGAGCTGTTTTTT.

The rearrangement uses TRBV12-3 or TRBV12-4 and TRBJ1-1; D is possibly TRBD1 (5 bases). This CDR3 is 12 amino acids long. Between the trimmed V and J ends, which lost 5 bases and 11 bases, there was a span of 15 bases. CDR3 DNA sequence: TGTGCCAGCAGTGAGACAGTTTGGGTCGCTTTCTTT. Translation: CASSETVWVAFF.

The chain's CDR3 is CSASPAGDTDTQYF. DNA of the CDR3: TGCAGTGCTAGTCCGGCGGGGGACACAGATACGCAGTATTTT. The rearrangement joins TRBV20-1 to TRBJ2-3; 7 bases map to TRBD2. Per germline, CDR1 DFQATT and CDR2 SNEGSKA (reference sequence). The V and J ends lost 3 bases and 2 bases, in that order; junction bases with no gene match: 5. CDR3 length: 14 residues.

CDR3 protein: CSARDRTSGVETQYF. In DNA form, the CDR3 reads TGCAGTGCTAGAGATAGGACTAGCGGGGTAGAGACCCAGTACTTC. The chain uses TRBV20-1 and TRBJ2-5, with TRBD2 matching 12 bases. The CDR3 covers 15 residues. Per germline, CDR1 DFQATT and CDR2 SNEGSKA (reference sequence). V shed 0 bases and J 4 bases; nucleotides not matched to a gene: 3.

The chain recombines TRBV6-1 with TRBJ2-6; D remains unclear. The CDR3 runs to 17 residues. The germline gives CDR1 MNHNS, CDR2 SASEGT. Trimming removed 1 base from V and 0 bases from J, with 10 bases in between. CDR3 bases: TGTGCCAGCAGTGAAGGGCTTCTTTACTCTGGGGCCAACGTCCTGACTTTC. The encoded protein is CASSEGLLYSGANVLTF.

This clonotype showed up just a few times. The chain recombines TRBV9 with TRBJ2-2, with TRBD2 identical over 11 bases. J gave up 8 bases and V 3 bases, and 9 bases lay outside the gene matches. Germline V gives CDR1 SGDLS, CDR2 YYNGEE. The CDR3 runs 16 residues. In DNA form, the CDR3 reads TGTGCCAGCAGCGATAGCGGGGGGGCGTTTTCAGGGGAGCTGTTTTTT. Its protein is CASSDSGGAFSGELFF.

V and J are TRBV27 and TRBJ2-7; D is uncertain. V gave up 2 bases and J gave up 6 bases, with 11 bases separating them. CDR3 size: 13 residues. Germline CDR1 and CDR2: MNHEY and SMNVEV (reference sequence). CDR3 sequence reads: CASSLVVSSEQYF. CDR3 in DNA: TGTGCCAGCAGTTTAGTCGTCAGCAGCGAGCAGTACTTC.

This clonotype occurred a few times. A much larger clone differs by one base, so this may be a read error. The CDR3 loop reads CASSLCGTGEAMKQFF. The CDR3 DNA sequence: TGTGCCAGCAGTTTATGCGGGACAGGGGAGGCAATGAAGCAGTTCTTC. This chain links TRBV27 with TRBJ2-1; 10 nucleotides match TRBD1. V was clipped by 1 base and J by 11 bases; unmatched bases: 11. Germline CDR1 and CDR2: MNHEY and SMNVEV (reference sequence). The CDR3 runs to 16 residues.